The rows below give T cell receptor beta chains drawn from one sample of a study of beta chain features in type 1 diabetes. TCRdb's table, derived via immunoSEQ multiplex PCR, lists solely in-frame clones and lacks some. The sample consists of 150,000 to 200,000 clones, over 6% of them appearing once. Sequences were obtained from central memory CD4+ T cells from blood. These receptors came from a man younger than 35 with type 1 diabetes. The CDR3 runs from the conserved cysteine through the conserved F or W. D genes are given only for firm matches. Part of the rows lack a size; the others show once, few, many or a class for expanded clones.

d_call	v_call	j_call	clone_size	cdr3_nt	cdr3_aa
TRBD1	TRBV18	TRBJ2-3	few	TGTGCCAGCTCACCGGAGACAGGGGCGAGCACAGATACGCAGTATTTT	CASSPETGASTDTQYF
.	TRBV27	TRBJ2-1	.	TGTGCCAGCAGTTTACGTCAGGGGATCGACAATGAGCAGTTCTTC	CASSLRQGIDNEQFF
TRBD2	TRBV7-9	TRBJ2-3	few	TGTGCCAGCAGTTCTAGCCGTAGCGGGAGCTGGACAGATACGCAGTATTTT	CASSSSRSGSWTDTQYF
.	TRBV9	TRBJ2-2	few	TGTGCCAGCAGCGTGCAGGGAATCGGGGAGCTGTTTTTT	CASSVQGIGELFF
.	TRBV7-2	TRBJ2-3	.	TGTGCCAGCAGCTTCAAAGCCGGGTTCGAGGGAGGGGGAGATACGCAGTATTTT	CASSFKAGFEGGGDTQYF
TRBD1	TRBV28	TRBJ2-2	few	TGTGCCAGCAGTTCCGGGGGACAGGGCCGGGAGCTGTTTTTT	CASSSGGQGRELFF
TRBD2	TRBV14	TRBJ2-5	few	TGTGCCAGCAGCCACGGGACTAGCGGGGCAGAGACCCAGTACTTC	CASSHGTSGAETQYF
TRBD1	TRBV7-2	TRBJ1-1	.	TGTGCCAGCAGCGGACAGGGGAACACTGAAGCTTTCTTT	CASSGQGNTEAFF
TRBD2	TRBV29-1	TRBJ2-1	few	TGCAGCGTTGAAGGGCGGGAGAATAAGGATGAGCAGTTCTTC	CSVEGRENKDEQFF
TRBD2	TRBV18	TRBJ2-1	few	TGTGCCAGCTCACCGAATCCCATAGCGGGGGGGCCAAGTGAGCAGTTCTTC	CASSPNPIAGGPSEQFF
.	TRBV30	TRBJ2-7	few	TGTGCCTGGAGTGTACCCCGATTAACCTACGAGCAGTACTTC	CAWSVPRLTYEQYF
TRBD1	TRBV7-2	TRBJ1-1	.	TGTGCCAGCAGCTCCCCGGACAGGATCGCTTTCTTT	CASSSPDRIAFF
TRBD1	TRBV28	TRBJ2-4	.	TGTGCCAGCAGAACCGGACAGGGGCTAGCCAAAAACATTCAGTACTTC	CASRTGQGLAKNIQYF
TRBD1	TRBV19	TRBJ1-2	.	TGTGCCAGTACCGACACAGGGGCCGGCTATGGCTACACCTTC	CASTDTGAGYGYTF
.	TRBV5-4	TRBJ2-5	few	TGTGCCAGCAGCTTGCAGGGTGACCAAGAGACCCAGTACTTC	CASSLQGDQETQYF
.	TRBV7-9	TRBJ2-7	.	TGTGCCAGCAGCTTAGAGGCAGGGGCAACCTACGAGCAGTACTTC	CASSLEAGATYEQYF
.	TRBV29-1	TRBJ2-1	few	TGCAGCGTCCACGTCGACGGCGGCTCCTACAATGAGCAGTTCTTC	CSVHVDGGSYNEQFF
.	TRBV19	TRBJ2-1	.	TGTGCCAACCGAAAATTGGGGGACTTCACGAAAAATGAGCAGTTCTTC	CANRKLGDFTKNEQFF
.	TRBV18	TRBJ2-7	.	TGTGCCAGCTCACCATCTCAAATTAGCGCGGTCGAGCAGTACTTC	CASSPSQISAVEQYF
TRBD2	TRBV7-2	TRBJ2-1	.	TGTGCCAGCAGCTTACGGGCCCAGCGGGAGCATTACAATGAGCAGTTCTTC	CASSLRAQREHYNEQFF
TRBD1	TRBV9	TRBJ1-3	few	TGTGCCAGCAGCGTGGATCCAGGGACAGGGGGAATTGGAAACACCATATATTTT	CASSVDPGTGGIGNTIYF
TRBD1	TRBV28	TRBJ2-7	.	TGTGCCAGCAGCATGACAGGGGTTTCGTCCTACGAGCAGTACTTC	CASSMTGVSSYEQYF
TRBD1	TRBV5-1	TRBJ1-2	few	TGCGCCAGCAGCCAGGACAGGAATAACTATGGCTACACCTTC	CASSQDRNNYGYTF
.	TRBV9	TRBJ1-5	few	TGTGCCAGCAGCGTAGACTCGAGCAATCAGCCCCAGCATTTT	CASSVDSSNQPQHF
TRBD2	TRBV7-9	TRBJ2-7	.	TGTGCCAGCAGCCCTCCTTTCAGACTAGCGGACTACGAGCAGTACTTC	CASSPPFRLADYEQYF
.	TRBV28	TRBJ2-6	few	TGTGCCAGCAGTTTCTCGGGAGCCGGGGCCAACGTCCTGACTTTC	CASSFSGAGANVLTF
.	TRBV19	TRBJ1-2	few	TGTGCCAGTAGAGGTTGGGGGCCAAGCTATGGCTACACCTTC	CASRGWGPSYGYTF
TRBD1	TRBV5-1	TRBJ1-1	few	TGCGCCAGCAGCTTCGTACAGGGGTCGAACACTGAAGCTTTCTTT	CASSFVQGSNTEAFF
TRBD2	TRBV28	TRBJ2-4	.	TGTGCCAGCAACAGCCCTGGACTAGCGGTACGTTTAGCCAAAAACATTCAGTACTTC	CASNSPGLAVRLAKNIQYF
TRBD1	TRBV7-2	TRBJ1-2	.	TGTGCCAGCAGCTTAGTGGGCAGGGGGCCCTATGGCTACACCTTC	CASSLVGRGPYGYTF
.	TRBV28	TRBJ1-1	few	TGTGCCAGCATTTCGGTGAACACTGAAGCTTTCTTT	CASISVNTEAFF